This TCR beta chain appears in the sequencing data of a study of T cells in Graves' hyperthyroidism and ophthalmopathy. CDR1 and CDR2 (germline): MNHEY, SMNVEV (reference sequence). The CDR3 is 13 residues long. The V and J ends lost 3 bases and 5 bases respectively, with 10 bases between them. This clonotype has at least ten counts. Newly diagnosed patients aged 18 to 65 had hyperthyroidism of under 2 months' duration. Amplification targeted TCR beta CDR3 regions from RNA transcripts. When the TCR CDR3 underwent first-round RT-PCR, the HTBI primer set was used. TCRdb reanalysed the multiplex PCR reads using MiXCR and keeps one entry per CDR3 protein. The profile shows 530,000 or so distinct CDR3 sequences, more than 45% of them singletons.

This TCR came from a woman younger than 35 with Graves' hyperthyroidism. The chain links TRBV27 to TRBJ1-1; D not certain. The sequencing input was peripheral blood or thyroid tissue (not recorded which). This CDR3 reads CASSFRGPTEAFF. The CDR3 DNA sequence: TGTGCCAGCAGTTTTCGGGGTCCGACTGAAGCTTTCTTT.